The rows below give T cell receptor beta chains drawn from one sample of a study of control samples from healthy donors and cancer patients. Some clones are missing from TCRdb's copy, which holds only in-frame ones; the method was immunoSEQ multiplex PCR. The data contain some 64,000 clones, around 87% of them singletons. The sequenced sample consisted of PBMCs. The source of these receptors is a woman aged 50 to 60 with head and neck cancer. Each CDR3 is given with its conserved first and last residue. D genes are given only for firm matches. Where a row states a size, it is once, few, many or the class of an expanded clone; other rows omit it.

j_gene | d_gene | v_gene | abundance | CDR3aa | CDR3nt
TRBJ2-5 | TRBD1 | TRBV7-9 | - | CASSRSTGDGETQYF | TGTGCCAGCAGCCGATCCACAGGGGACGGAGAGACCCAGTACTTC
TRBJ2-3 | TRBD2 | TRBV3-1/TRBV3-2 | - | CASSQVGLAKDTQYF | TGTGCCAGCAGCCAAGTGGGACTAGCGAAAGATACGCAGTATTTT
TRBJ1-4 | - | TRBV5-3 | - | CASFALQGRTNEKLFF | TGTGCCAGCTTCGCCCTCCAGGGTAGAACTAATGAAAAACTGTTTTTT
TRBJ2-1 | - | TRBV25-1 | - | CASSDETGFGEQFF | TGTGCCAGCAGTGATGAAACAGGGTTTGGGGAGCAGTTCTTC
TRBJ1-1 | - | TRBV18 | - | CASSRAGEGNTEAFF | TGTGCCAGCTCACGGGCAGGGGAAGGGAACACTGAAGCTTTCTTT
TRBJ1-1 | - | TRBV5-1 | - | CASSLATRGSEAFF | TGCGCCAGCAGCTTGGCGACCAGGGGTAGTGAAGCTTTCTTT
TRBJ2-1 | - | TRBV5-6 | - | CASSFGNGLEQFF | TGTGCCAGCAGCTTTGGCAACGGGTTGGAGCAGTTCTTC
TRBJ1-4 | - | TRBV2 | - | CASSEGGEKLFF | TGTGCCAGCAGTGAGGGGGGGGAAAAACTGTTTTTT
TRBJ2-1 | - | TRBV5-5 | - | CASSLAAGEQFF | TGTGCCAGCAGCTTGGCAGCGGGTGAGCAGTTCTTC
TRBJ2-1 | - | TRBV6-5 | - | CASSRNTGQYNEQFF | TGTGCCAGCAGTCGAAATACGGGACAATACAATGAGCAGTTCTTC
TRBJ1-1 | - | TRBV10-2 | - | CASSMGGRTEAFF | TGCGCCAGCAGTATGGGAGGGAGAACTGAAGCTTTCTTT
TRBJ1-1 | - | TRBV28 | once | CASRGRPEAFF | TGTGCCAGCAGGGGACGCCCTGAAGCTTTCTTT
TRBJ2-7 | TRBD1 | TRBV7-2 | - | CASSLTGGGLYEQYF | TGTGCCAGCAGCTTGACAGGGGGCGGGTTATACGAGCAGTACTTC
TRBJ2-7 | - | TRBV28 | - | CASSFRGSDYEQYF | TGTGCCAGCAGTTTTAGGGGTTCAGACTACGAGCAGTACTTC
TRBJ1-6 | TRBD1 | TRBV5-1 | - | CASSPRQGGSNSPLHF | TGCGCCAGCAGCCCGAGACAGGGGGGGTCGAATTCACCCCTCCACTTT
TRBJ2-7 | TRBD2 | TRBV19 | - | CASSLLAGSLTREQYF | TGTGCCAGTAGTCTTCTAGCGGGGAGCCTAACAAGGGAGCAGTACTTC
TRBJ1-5 | TRBD1 | TRBV7-8 | - | CASSFTRTGYGNQPQHF | TGTGCCAGCAGCTTTACTAGGACAGGGTACGGCAATCAGCCCCAGCATTTT
TRBJ2-7 | - | TRBV28 | - | CASSVQEPYEQYF | TGTGCCAGCAGTGTCCAGGAGCCTTACGAGCAGTACTTC
TRBJ1-1 | - | TRBV2 | - | CASLRQAVLNTEAFF | TGTGCCAGCCTCCGACAGGCCGTATTGAACACTGAAGCTTTCTTT
TRBJ2-7 | - | TRBV7-2 | - | CASSLRSGRFYEQYF | TGTGCCAGCAGCTTACGTTCGGGCCGTTTCTACGAGCAGTACTTC
TRBJ2-5 | - | TRBV5-1 | - | CASSKDPHAQETQYF | TGCGCCAGCAGCAAGGACCCTCATGCCCAAGAGACCCAGTACTTC
TRBJ1-3 | - | TRBV7-2 | - | CASGGGGGNTIYF | TGTGCCAGCGGGGGAGGTGGAGGAAACACCATATATTTT
TRBJ1-4 | TRBD1 | TRBV28 | - | CASTLGGTGEKLFF | TGTGCCAGCACCCTGGGTGGGACAGGGGAAAAACTGTTTTTT
TRBJ1-2 | - | TRBV28 | - | CAASGSFYGYTF | TGTGCCGCCTCTGGCAGCTTCTATGGCTACACCTTC
TRBJ1-2 | TRBD1 | TRBV18 | - | CASSPGDRFLYGYTF | TGTGCCAGCTCACCAGGGGACAGATTCCTCTATGGCTACACCTTC
TRBJ1-2 | - | TRBV11-2 | - | CASSLGSGVPNYGYTF | TGTGCCAGCAGCTTAGGGTCAGGGGTCCCTAACTATGGCTACACCTTC
TRBJ2-3 | TRBD2 | TRBV9 | - | CASSGGLAGTTSTDTQYF | TGTGCCAGCAGCGGAGGACTAGCGGGGACAACTAGCACAGATACGCAGTATTTT
TRBJ2-7 | TRBD2 | TRBV30 | - | CAWSVLGRGLAGHYEQYF | TGTGCCTGGAGTGTTTTGGGCAGGGGACTAGCGGGGCACTACGAGCAGTACTTC
TRBJ2-1 | - | TRBV14 | - | CASSPLGGDSYNEQFF | TGTGCCAGCAGCCCCCTAGGGGGGGACTCCTACAATGAGCAGTTCTTC
TRBJ2-3 | - | TRBV6-5 | - | CASSYSSSGVTQYF | TGTGCCAGCAGTTACTCGTCTTCGGGTGTTACGCAGTATTTT
TRBJ2-7 | TRBD2 | TRBV5-4 | - | CASSTRTSGGTYEQYF | TGTGCCAGCAGCACCCGGACTAGCGGGGGGACCTACGAGCAGTACTTC
TRBJ2-7 | TRBD1 | TRBV5-1 | - | CASSLEVRGLGEQYF | TGCGCCAGCAGCTTGGAGGTTAGGGGGCTAGGGGAGCAGTACTTC
TRBJ2-3 | TRBD1 | TRBV4-3 | - | CASSQDTGQFTDTQYF | TGCGCCAGCAGCCAAGATACGGGACAGTTCACAGATACGCAGTATTTT
TRBJ1-2 | - | TRBV4-3 | - | CASSQVIFSRALF | TGCGCCAGCAGCCAAGTCATTTTTTCCAGGGCCCTCTTC
TRBJ1-4 | - | TRBV9 | - | CASSPGLLGEKLFF | TGTGCCAGCAGCCCCGGGTTGCTTGGTGAAAAACTGTTTTTT
TRBJ2-1 | - | TRBV9 | - | CASSVVGSMRNEQFF | TGTGCCAGCAGCGTAGTGGGCAGTATGAGGAATGAGCAGTTCTTC
TRBJ2-2 | - | TRBV29-1 | - | CSVATRGTAANTGELFF | TGCAGCGTTGCAACCCGCGGGACCGCCGCGAACACCGGGGAGCTGTTTTTT
TRBJ2-7 | - | TRBV6-2/TRBV6-3 | - | CASSYQPGSYEQYF | TGTGCCAGCAGTTATCAGCCTGGCTCCTACGAGCAGTACTTC
TRBJ1-1 | - | TRBV18 | few | CASSQGRNTEAFF | TGTGCCAGCTCACAGGGGAGGAACACTGAAGCTTTCTTT
TRBJ1-1 | TRBD1 | TRBV4-1 | - | CASSPPGQGAQNTEAFF | TGCGCCAGCAGCCCCCCGGGACAGGGGGCCCAGAACACTGAAGCTTTCTTT
TRBJ1-5 | - | TRBV3-1/TRBV3-2 | - | CASSQARGQPQHF | TGTGCCAGCAGCCAAGCTCGGGGTCAGCCCCAGCATTTT
TRBJ1-6 | - | TRBV6-5 | once | CASSPGTRTDSPLHF | TGTGCCAGCAGCCCCGGGACACGGACCGATTCACCCCTCCACTTT
TRBJ2-5 | TRBD2 | TRBV2 | - | CASSEEGLGQETQYF | TGTGCCAGCAGTGAGGAGGGACTAGGGCAAGAGACCCAGTACTTC
TRBJ2-2 | - | TRBV5-4 | - | CASSLPRQSGELFF | TGTGCCAGCAGCTTGCCTCGGCAGTCCGGGGAGCTGTTTTTT
TRBJ2-2 | - | TRBV9 | - | CASAQATGELFF | TGTGCCAGCGCACAGGCAACCGGGGAGCTGTTTTTT
TRBJ1-5 | - | TRBV7-8 | - | CASSLVGNQPQHF | TGTGCCAGCAGCTTGGTCGGTAATCAGCCCCAGCATTTT
TRBJ1-5 | - | TRBV25-1 | - | CASSSFNQPQHF | TGTGCCAGCAGTTCATTCAATCAGCCCCAGCATTTT
TRBJ1-1 | - | TRBV11-2 | - | CASSLGLDTEAFF | TGTGCCAGCAGCTTAGGGTTAGACACTGAAGCTTTCTTT
TRBJ2-3 | - | TRBV4-1 | - | CASSQAPRQATDTQYF | TGCGCCAGCAGCCAAGCCCCTAGGCAAGCCACAGATACGCAGTATTTT
TRBJ2-3 | - | TRBV6-5 | - | CASRIGASTDTQYF | TGTGCCAGCAGGATCGGCGCTAGCACAGATACGCAGTATTTT
TRBJ1-1 | - | TRBV28 | - | CASSLRKMNTEAFF | TGTGCCAGCAGTCTCAGGAAGATGAACACTGAAGCTTTCTTT
TRBJ1-2 | - | TRBV19 | - | CASSTALYGYTF | TGTGCCAGTAGTACGGCCCTCTATGGCTACACCTTC
TRBJ1-1 | - | TRBV3-1/TRBV3-2 | - | CASSSYRGEAFF | TGTGCCAGCAGCTCATACCGGGGTGAAGCTTTCTTT
TRBJ1-6 | TRBD1 | TRBV3-1/TRBV3-2 | few | CASSQDSGTGVNSPLHF | TGTGCCAGCAGCCAAGATAGCGGGACAGGGGTAAATTCACCCCTCCACTTT
TRBJ2-7 | TRBD1 | TRBV2 | - | CASRVRQGTYEQYF | TGTGCCAGCAGGGTAAGACAGGGGACCTACGAGCAGTACTTC
TRBJ2-2 | - | TRBV7-9 | - | CASSLGAGELFF | TGTGCCAGCAGCTTAGGGGCCGGGGAGCTGTTTTTT